Reported below is one T cell receptor beta chain. Participant ages covered about 18 to 95 years across about two dozen US areas. Each recovered donor of Cohort 3 presented with two negative PCRs, clearance, or symptom resolution. This sample stems from a study of blood T cell repertoires in COVID-19. Across the study: COVID-19 samples, acute and convalescent, were from the United States, Italy and Spain.

The assay was immunoSEQ multiplex PCR, and TCRdb's table has in-frame clones only and misses some. Here the sample spans approximately 300,000 clones, 80% to 90% being singletons. V lost 6 bases and J 0 bases, leaving 8 bases between the germline ends. Germline V gives CDR1 MNHNY, CDR2 SVGAGI (reference sequence). The CDR3 is 13 amino acids. The J gene is TRBJ2-5, the V gene TRBV6-6, with a weak D call TRBD2 (6 bases). The receptor's source is a young woman who had recovered from COVID-19. The specimen was PBMCs or T cells enriched from blood (not recorded which). The CDR3 bases are TGTGCCAGCAGCCGGGGGAACCAAGAGACCCAGTACTTC. It yields the protein CASSRGNQETQYF.